The clone carrying this T cell receptor (beta chain) came up many times. The antigen is undetermined. Every donor was a healthy Caucasian. Trimming removed 6 bases from V and 4 bases from J; junction bases left unmatched: 8. This CDR3 has 15 residues. This sample stems from a study of identical twins. Study observations and caveats: The models gave estimates that fell short of the out-of-frame TCR alpha sharing seen in monozygotic twins.

TCRdb independently ran MiXCR on the 5' RACE reads; one entry per CDR3 protein. Of approximately 600,000 distinct CDR3 sequences listed, roughly 7.1% are singletons. This sample also belongs to another study, concerning yellow fever vaccine responses in identical twins.

Sequenced material: PBMCs. The V and J genes are TRBV12-3 or TRBV12-4 and TRBJ2-2; 7 bases match TRBD1. This receptor was identified in a young woman in good health. The chain's CDR3 is CASRTGTAATGELFF. Here the CDR3 DNA reads TGTGCCAGCAGAACAGGGACAGCTGCCACCGGGGAGCTGTTTTTT.